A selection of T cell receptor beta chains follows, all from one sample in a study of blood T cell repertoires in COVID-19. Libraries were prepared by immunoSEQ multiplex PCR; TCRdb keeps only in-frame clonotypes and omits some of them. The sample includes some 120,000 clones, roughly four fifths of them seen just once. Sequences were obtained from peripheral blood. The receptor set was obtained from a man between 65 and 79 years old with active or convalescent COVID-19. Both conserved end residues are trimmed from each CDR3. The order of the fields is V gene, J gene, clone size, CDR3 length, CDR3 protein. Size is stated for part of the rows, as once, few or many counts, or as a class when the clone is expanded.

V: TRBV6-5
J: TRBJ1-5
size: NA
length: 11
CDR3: ASRSGPNQPQH

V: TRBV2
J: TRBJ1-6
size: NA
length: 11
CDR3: ASSEWGGSPLH

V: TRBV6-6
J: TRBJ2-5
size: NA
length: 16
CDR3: ASSRAGTSGGKGETQY

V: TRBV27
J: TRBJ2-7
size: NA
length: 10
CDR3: ASSLQGSEQY

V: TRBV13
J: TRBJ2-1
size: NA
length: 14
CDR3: ASSLGQGGRGNEQF

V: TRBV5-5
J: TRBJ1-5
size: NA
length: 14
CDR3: ASSIGSSQGNQPQH

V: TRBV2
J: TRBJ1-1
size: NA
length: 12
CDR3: ASKGTGRNTEAF

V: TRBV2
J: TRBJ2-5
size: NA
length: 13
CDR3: ASNFGQTLTETQY

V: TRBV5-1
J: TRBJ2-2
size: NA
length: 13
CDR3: ASSETSGRARELF

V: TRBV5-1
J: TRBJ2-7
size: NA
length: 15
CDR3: ASSLDPPGQGAREQY

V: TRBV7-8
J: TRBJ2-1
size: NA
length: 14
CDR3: ASSGGTGSSYNEQF

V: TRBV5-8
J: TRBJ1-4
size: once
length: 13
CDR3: ASSFEYRGNEKLF

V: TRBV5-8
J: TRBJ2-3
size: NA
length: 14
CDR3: ASSLVGAGSTDTQY

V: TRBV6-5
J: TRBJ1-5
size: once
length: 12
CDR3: ASSSGQGNQPQH

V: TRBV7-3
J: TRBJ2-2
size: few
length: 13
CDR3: ASSSGTGSPGELF

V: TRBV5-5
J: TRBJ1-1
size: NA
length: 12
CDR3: ASSLGVTNTEAF

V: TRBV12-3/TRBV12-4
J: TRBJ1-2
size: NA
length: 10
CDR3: ASSFGQYGYT

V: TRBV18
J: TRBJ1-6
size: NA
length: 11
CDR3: ASSTGYNSPLH

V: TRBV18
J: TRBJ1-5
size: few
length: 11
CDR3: ASSRAGNQPQH

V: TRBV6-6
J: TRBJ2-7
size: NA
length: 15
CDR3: ASSPASWDRSSYEQY

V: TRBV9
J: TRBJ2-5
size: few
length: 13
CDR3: ASSNGQGARETQY

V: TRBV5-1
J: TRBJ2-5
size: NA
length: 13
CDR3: ASTAGRGKQETQY

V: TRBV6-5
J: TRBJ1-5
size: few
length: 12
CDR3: ASTPGGGNQPQH

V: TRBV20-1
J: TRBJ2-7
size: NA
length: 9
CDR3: SASQGYEQY

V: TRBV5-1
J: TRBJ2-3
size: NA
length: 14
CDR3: ASSLRLALNTDTQY

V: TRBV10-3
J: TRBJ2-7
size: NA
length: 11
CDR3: AINAGLSYEQY

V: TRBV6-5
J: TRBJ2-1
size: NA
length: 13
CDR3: ASKIAGNTYNEQF

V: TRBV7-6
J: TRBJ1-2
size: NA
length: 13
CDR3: ASSLAAGLNYGYT

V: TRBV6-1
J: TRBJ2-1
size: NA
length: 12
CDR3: ASSEKGQLPEQF

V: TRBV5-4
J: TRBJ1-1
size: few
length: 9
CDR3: ASYRNTEAF

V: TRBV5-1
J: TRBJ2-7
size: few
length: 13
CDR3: ASSLGQGASYEQY

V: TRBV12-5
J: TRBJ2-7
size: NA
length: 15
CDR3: ASGLVRLRLNSYEQY

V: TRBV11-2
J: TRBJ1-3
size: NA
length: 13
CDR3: ASSLAGSSGNTIY

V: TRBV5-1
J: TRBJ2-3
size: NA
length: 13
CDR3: ASSGSGTTTDTQY

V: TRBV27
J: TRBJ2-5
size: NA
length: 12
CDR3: ASSPSNSQETQY

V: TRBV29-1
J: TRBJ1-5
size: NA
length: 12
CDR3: SVRQGNGNQPQH

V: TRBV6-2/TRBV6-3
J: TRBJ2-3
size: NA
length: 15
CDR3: ASSPRTSGGITDTQY

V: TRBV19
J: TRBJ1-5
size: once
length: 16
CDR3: ASSGGWGVMNSNQPQH

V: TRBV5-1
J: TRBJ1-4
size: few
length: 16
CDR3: ASSPRITTQGTNEKLF

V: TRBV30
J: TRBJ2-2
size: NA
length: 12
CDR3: AWRGTSNTGELF

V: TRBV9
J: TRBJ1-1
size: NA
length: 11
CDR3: ASSERLNTEAF

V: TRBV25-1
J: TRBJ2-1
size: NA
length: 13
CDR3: ASSVALSGYNEQF

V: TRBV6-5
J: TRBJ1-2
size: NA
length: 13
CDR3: ASSPTVQGGYGYT

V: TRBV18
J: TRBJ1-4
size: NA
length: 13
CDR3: ASSPLRQSNEKLF

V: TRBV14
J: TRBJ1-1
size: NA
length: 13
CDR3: ASSPLRDKNTEAF

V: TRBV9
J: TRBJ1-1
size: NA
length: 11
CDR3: ASSLTGFTEAF

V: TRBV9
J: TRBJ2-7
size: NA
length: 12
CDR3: ASSPQAGSYEQY

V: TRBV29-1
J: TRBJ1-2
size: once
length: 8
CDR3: SAGAGGYT

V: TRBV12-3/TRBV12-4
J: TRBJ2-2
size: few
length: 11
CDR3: ASSVSYSGELF

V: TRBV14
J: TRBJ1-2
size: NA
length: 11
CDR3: ASSQEQSHGYT

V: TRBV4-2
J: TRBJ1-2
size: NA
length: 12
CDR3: ASSQGKGNYGYT

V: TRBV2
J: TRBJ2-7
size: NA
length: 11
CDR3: AIRQGEPYEQY